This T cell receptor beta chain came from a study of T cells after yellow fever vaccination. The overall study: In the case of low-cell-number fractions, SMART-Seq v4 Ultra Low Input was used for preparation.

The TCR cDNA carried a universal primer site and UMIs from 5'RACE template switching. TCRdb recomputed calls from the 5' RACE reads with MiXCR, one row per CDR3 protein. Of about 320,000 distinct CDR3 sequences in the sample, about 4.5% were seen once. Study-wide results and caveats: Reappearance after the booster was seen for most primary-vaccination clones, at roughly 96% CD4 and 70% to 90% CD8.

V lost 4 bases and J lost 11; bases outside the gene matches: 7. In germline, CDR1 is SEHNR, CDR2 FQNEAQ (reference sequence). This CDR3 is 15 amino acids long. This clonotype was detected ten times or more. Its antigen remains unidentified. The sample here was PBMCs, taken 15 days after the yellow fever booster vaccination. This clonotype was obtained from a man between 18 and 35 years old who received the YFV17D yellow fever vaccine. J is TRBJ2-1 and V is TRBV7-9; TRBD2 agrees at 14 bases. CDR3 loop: CASSSQTSGGAKQFF. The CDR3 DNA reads TGTGCCAGCAGCTCGCAGACTAGCGGGGGGGCTAAGCAGTTCTTC.